Listed below are T cell receptor beta chains from one sample, sequenced in a study of blood T cells in healthy people across ages. Via MiXCR, TCRdb re-called the 5' RACE reads, giving one row per CDR3 protein. The sample carries hundreds of thousands of distinct CDR3 sequences, approximately 30% recorded once. Sample: blood. The origin of the receptors is a woman older than 75 in good health. Both conserved end residues are part of each CDR3. Each record gives: D gene, CDR3 length, J gene, clone size, V gene, CDR3 DNA, CDR3 protein. A D gene is named only where the DNA matches it firmly. Size is omitted from some rows. Given values are once, few, many or a class for expanded clones.

D: TRBD1
length: 15
J: TRBJ2-5
size: many
V: TRBV18
DNA: TGTGCCAGCTCACCTTTCCCGGGACAGGGGGAGACCCAGTACTTC
CDR3: CASSPFPGQGETQYF

D: .
length: 17
J: TRBJ2-3
size: many
V: TRBV28
DNA: TGTGCCAGCCAGAGCCTTATAAGTTCATCTAGCACAGATACGCAGTATTTT
CDR3: CASQSLISSSSTDTQYF

D: TRBD1
length: 19
J: TRBJ2-3
size: many
V: TRBV6-1
DNA: TGTGCCAGCAGCCTGATGACAGGGGCCCTCATAGGGCGAGCAGATACGCAGTATTTT
CDR3: CASSLMTGALIGRADTQYF

D: .
length: 12
J: TRBJ1-2
size: many
V: TRBV20-1
DNA: TGCAGTGCTAGAATTGTGGGCTATGGCTACACCTTC
CDR3: CSARIVGYGYTF

D: .
length: 14
J: TRBJ1-1
size: .
V: TRBV3-1
DNA: TGTGCCAGCAGCCCTAACGCAGGGGACACTGAAGCTTTCTTT
CDR3: CASSPNAGDTEAFF

D: .
length: 13
J: TRBJ1-1
size: .
V: TRBV5-1
DNA: TGCGCCAGCAGCTGGGGGGAGGGCACTGAAGCTTTCTTT
CDR3: CASSWGEGTEAFF

D: .
length: 15
J: TRBJ2-6
size: .
V: TRBV5-4
DNA: TGTGCCAGCAGCTTGGACCAGAACCCTACCGACGTCCTGACTTTC
CDR3: CASSLDQNPTDVLTF

D: TRBD2
length: 15
J: TRBJ2-1
size: many
V: TRBV7-3
DNA: TGTGCCAGCAGCTTATCCGGGACTAGCGGGGCAGAGCAGTTCTTC
CDR3: CASSLSGTSGAEQFF

D: .
length: 17
J: TRBJ1-1
size: .
V: TRBV20-1
DNA: TGCAGTGCTAGAGATGATTTAAGATCGACGGGAGCAACTGAAGCTTTCTTT
CDR3: CSARDDLRSTGATEAFF

D: .
length: 14
J: TRBJ2-1
size: many
V: TRBV6-5
DNA: TGTGCCAGCAGTTTCGGGGGCAGTCCCAATGAGCAGTTCTTC
CDR3: CASSFGGSPNEQFF

D: TRBD2
length: 16
J: TRBJ2-3
size: many
V: TRBV2
DNA: TGTGCCAGCAGGGGCCCCCTAGCGGGGGACACAGATACGCAGTATTTT
CDR3: CASRGPLAGDTDTQYF

D: .
length: 17
J: TRBJ2-5
size: many
V: TRBV5-1
DNA: TGCGCCAGCAGCTTGCGAGGGGGGCGCGGTGGTCAAGAGACCCAGTACTTC
CDR3: CASSLRGGRGGQETQYF

D: .
length: 14
J: TRBJ1-2
size: many
V: TRBV7-6
DNA: TGTGCCAGCAGCGTAGGGCCGGCCCACTATGGCTACACCTTC
CDR3: CASSVGPAHYGYTF

D: TRBD1
length: 14
J: TRBJ1-6
size: many
V: TRBV20-1
DNA: TGCAGTGCTAGAGTAAGGACAGGGGATTCACCCCTCCACTTT
CDR3: CSARVRTGDSPLHF

D: .
length: 16
J: TRBJ2-1
size: .
V: TRBV5-1
DNA: TGCGCCAGCAGCCTAGGGACCGGACAGTACGGTAATGAGCAGTTCTTC
CDR3: CASSLGTGQYGNEQFF

D: .
length: 14
J: TRBJ1-5
size: .
V: TRBV9
DNA: TGTGCCAGCAGCGTAGACGACGGCCGGGAGCCCCAGCATTTT
CDR3: CASSVDDGREPQHF

D: .
length: 15
J: TRBJ2-1
size: many
V: TRBV5-1
DNA: TGCGCCAGCAGCCCCGGGGGACAATCCTACAATGAGCAGTTCTTC
CDR3: CASSPGGQSYNEQFF

D: .
length: 13
J: TRBJ2-5
size: many
V: TRBV5-1
DNA: TGCGCCAGCAGCTGGAGGGAGATAGAGACCCAGTACTTC
CDR3: CASSWREIETQYF

D: .
length: 16
J: TRBJ2-1
size: .
V: TRBV7-3
DNA: TGTGCCAGCAGCCCCCACGGGGGTCTGTCCTACAATGAGCAGTTCTTC
CDR3: CASSPHGGLSYNEQFF

D: TRBD2
length: 19
J: TRBJ2-1
size: many
V: TRBV4-2
DNA: TGTGCCAGCAGCCAAGATGGGACTAGCGGGGCCAACTCCTACAATGAGCAGTTCTTC
CDR3: CASSQDGTSGANSYNEQFF

D: .
length: 11
J: TRBJ2-3
size: many
V: TRBV25-1
DNA: TGTGCCAGTACCCAGGGATATACGCAGTATTTT
CDR3: CASTQGYTQYF

D: TRBD2
length: 13
J: TRBJ2-3
size: few
V: TRBV30
DNA: TGCGCCTGGAGCGGGGGAACCACAGATACGCAGTATTTT
CDR3: CAWSGGTTDTQYF

D: .
length: 14
J: TRBJ2-1
size: few
V: TRBV6-2/TRBV6-3
DNA: TGTGCCAACAGTTATAGGGCAGGGTCGGGTGAGCAGTTCTTC
CDR3: CANSYRAGSGEQFF

D: TRBD2
length: 14
J: TRBJ2-7
size: .
V: TRBV9
DNA: TGTGCCAGCAGTCTCGGGCAGGGAGGGAGCGAGCAGTACTTC
CDR3: CASSLGQGGSEQYF

D: .
length: 13
J: TRBJ1-1
size: .
V: TRBV5-1
DNA: TGCGCCAGCAGCTTGGAGACTTCCATTGAAGCTTTCTTT
CDR3: CASSLETSIEAFF

D: .
length: 13
J: TRBJ1-5
size: .
V: TRBV30
DNA: TGTGCCTGGAGGGTACCCCCAGATCAGCCCCAGCATTTT
CDR3: CAWRVPPDQPQHF

D: .
length: 11
J: TRBJ1-2
size: many
V: TRBV30
DNA: TGTGCCTGGAGTGACAGGGAAGGCTACACCTTC
CDR3: CAWSDREGYTF

D: TRBD1
length: 16
J: TRBJ2-2
size: .
V: TRBV5-1
DNA: TGCGCCAGCAGCTTTCCCAGGACAGGGGTTGACGGGGAGCTGTTTTTT
CDR3: CASSFPRTGVDGELFF

D: .
length: 17
J: TRBJ2-3
size: many
V: TRBV27
DNA: TGTGCCAGCAGTTTTAGGACTCCCAGGGCCGGCACAGATACGCAGTATTTT
CDR3: CASSFRTPRAGTDTQYF

D: .
length: 14
J: TRBJ1-1
size: few
V: TRBV7-9
DNA: TGTGCCAGCAGCTTAGCCGGGGATAACACTGAAGCTTTCTTT
CDR3: CASSLAGDNTEAFF

D: .
length: 14
J: TRBJ2-5
size: many
V: TRBV6-1
DNA: TGTGCCAGCAGTGAAATCGGCGGGCCAGAGACCCAGTACTTC
CDR3: CASSEIGGPETQYF

D: .
length: 11
J: TRBJ1-5
size: few
V: TRBV6-1
DNA: TGTGCCAGCAGGACGGGTCAGCCCCAGCATTTT
CDR3: CASRTGQPQHF

D: .
length: 15
J: TRBJ1-4
size: .
V: TRBV19
DNA: TGTGCCAGTATAAGGACAGCCCGTAGGAATGCAAAACTGTTTTTT
CDR3: CASIRTARRNAKLFF

D: .
length: 16
J: TRBJ2-1
size: many
V: TRBV7-3
DNA: TGTGCCAGCAGCTTAACGGGGGGATACTCCTACAATGAGCAGTTCTTC
CDR3: CASSLTGGYSYNEQFF

D: TRBD2
length: 15
J: TRBJ2-3
size: .
V: TRBV20-1
DNA: TGCAGTGCTAGAGATGAGGCGGGAGCGGCAGATACGCAGTATTTT
CDR3: CSARDEAGAADTQYF

D: TRBD1
length: 16
J: TRBJ2-6
size: many
V: TRBV6-5
DNA: TGTGCCAGCAAGGGGGACAGGTCATCTGGGGCCAACGTCCTGACTTTC
CDR3: CASKGDRSSGANVLTF

D: .
length: 13
J: TRBJ1-2
size: few
V: TRBV30
DNA: TGTGCCTGGAGTGTACGGCACAAGACTGGCTACACCTTC
CDR3: CAWSVRHKTGYTF

D: .
length: 15
J: TRBJ2-6
size: many
V: TRBV5-1
DNA: TGCGCCAGCAGCCCCGGGACCCTCGCCGCCAACGTCCTGACTTTC
CDR3: CASSPGTLAANVLTF

D: .
length: 14
J: TRBJ2-7
size: .
V: TRBV7-9
DNA: TGTGCCAGCAGCTTAGTACGCACCTCCTACGAGCAGTACTTC
CDR3: CASSLVRTSYEQYF